The rows below give T cell receptor beta chains drawn from one sample of a study of cytomegalovirus exposure and HLA in healthy donors. TCRdb's table, derived via immunoSEQ multiplex PCR, lists solely in-frame clones and lacks some. Of 200,000 to 300,000 clones listed, approximately 86% are singletons. Material for sequencing was PBMCs. These receptors originate from a woman aged 30 to 39 in good health and CMV-seropositive. CDR3s leave out the opening cysteine and the closing phenylalanine or tryptophan.

>TRBV28|13
ASSLRQGVSQPQH
>TRBV28|15
ASSQGLAGTAFYEQY
>TRBV7-6|13
ASSSRADSNQPQH
>TRBV28|10
ASKIRVGEAF
>TRBV27|12
ASSPGLGADTQY
>TRBV2|13
ASKKKNRDTGELF
>TRBV6-5|13
ASSRNNRGTYEQY
>TRBV7-9|14
ASTYSTGQGAYEQY
>TRBV27|14
ASNPFTSGREDTQY
>TRBV7-8|14
ASSFLGLAGSNEQF
>TRBV4-1|13
ASSPANGVGEKLF
>TRBV5-1|12
ASSPTISTDTQY
>TRBV5-1|12
ASSLGGNQQPQH
>TRBV5-6|15
ASSPATVSSSYNEQF
>TRBV10-3|11
AISGEQSYGYT
>TRBV13|12
ASRPGQGSYEQY